What follows are 25 T cell receptor beta chains derived from one specimen sequenced in a study of cytomegalovirus exposure and HLA in healthy donors. Amplification used 60 Vbeta primers and 13 Jbeta primers. Using immunoSEQ multiplex PCR, the repertoire was profiled, and TCRdb retains in-frame clones only, with some absent. The sample has around 40,000 clones, and its top ten clones hold around 8.9%. Sequenced input: PBMCs. These receptors originate from a man aged 35-49 years in good health and CMV-seropositive.

Written as DNA, the CDR3 is TGTGCCAGCAGCGTCGGGGTGGAGAACACTGAAGCTTTCTTT. Protein: CASSVGVENTEAFF. This rearrangement joins TRBV9 to TRBJ1-1; D is uncertain. The CDR3 consists of 14 residues. Trimming took 2 bases from V and 1 from J, leaving 9 bases between them. CDR1 is SGDLS, CDR2 YYNGEE, per germline.

The chain has TRBV25-1 and TRBJ1-1; D might be TRBD1 (6 bases). Germline V gene lookup returns CDR1 MGHDK and CDR2 SYGVNS. The CDR3 extends over 13 amino acids. Trimming took 4 bases from V and 5 from J, leaving 11 bases between them. The CDR3, as DNA: TGTGCCAGCAGTGTTTCCAGGGGAACTGAAGCTTTCTTT. Protein sequence: CASSVSRGTEAFF.

A word on this clone: Relative to the germline gene, one junction end is altered; a read error may explain this. This chain connects TRBV6-5 to TRBJ2-1, with D maybe TRBD2 (6 bases). From germline, CDR1 is MNHEY and CDR2 SVGAGI. CDR3 length equals 14 residues. CDR3 in DNA: TGTACCAGCAGCCCCGGCGGGGTGATAAATGAGCAGTTCTTC. As protein: CTSSPGGVINEQFF.

The V gene is TRBV9, the J gene TRBJ1-1, with D possibly TRBD1 on 5 matching bases. CDR1 and CDR2 from the germline V gene are SGDLS and YYNGEE. Trimming pared 0 bases from V and 8 bases from J, leaving 17 bases between. This CDR3 region has 15 residues. The CDR3 sequence: CASSVAGVGRGEAFF. Here the CDR3 DNA reads TGTGCCAGCAGCGTAGCGGGGGTAGGTCGTGGGGAAGCTTTCTTT.

In the case of this clone: At one end, the junction sequence differs from germline, possibly due to a read error. This CDR3 is also generated by other DNA sequences in the sample. The rearrangement uses TRBV7-9 and TRBJ1-2; 7 positions match TRBD1. This CDR3 is 14 amino acids long. From germline, CDR1 is SEHNR and CDR2 FQNEAQ (reference sequence). This CDR3 reads CASSLGTANYGYTF. For the CDR3, the DNA is TGTGCCAGCAGCCTGGGGACAGCTAACTACGGCTACACCTTC. The whole variable domain, remainder taken from reference TRBV7-9 and TRBJ1-2, is DTGVSQNPRHKITKRGQNVTFRCDPISEHNRLYWYRQTLGQGPEFLTYFQNEAQLEKSRLLSDRFSAERPKGSFSTLEIQRTEQGDSAMYLCASSLGTANYGYTFGSGTRLTVV.

This chain joins TRBV2 and TRBJ2-2, with 7 bases lining up with TRBD2. The CDR3 is 18 amino acids. Germline V lookup: CDR1 SNHLY, CDR2 FYNNEI. V was pared by 0 bases and J by 2 bases, with 9 bases of the junction left unmatched. The CDR3 is CASSEAPFTSENTGELFF. In nucleotides, the CDR3 is TGTGCCAGCAGTGAAGCGCCGTTTACTAGCGAAAACACCGGGGAGCTGTTTTTT.

The rearrangement uses TRBV30 and TRBJ1-2; D uncertain. Trimming removed 2 bases at V and 8 bases at J, with 9 bases between. Germline CDR1 and CDR2: GTSNPN and SVGIG (reference sequence). The length of the CDR3 is 11 residues. This chain's CDR3 is CAWSFSGGYTF. DNA of the CDR3: TGTGCCTGGAGTTTTTCTGGCGGCTACACCTTC.

The chain couples TRBV7-9 to TRBJ1-5, with 10 positions matching TRBD1. CDR3 size: 16 residues. CDR1 and CDR2 from the germline V gene are SEHNR and FQNEAQ (reference sequence). Trimming at V came to 1 base and at J to 1 base, leaving 1 base not matched to a gene. The CDR3 bases are TGTGCCAGCAGCTTAGGGGGACAGGGGAGCAATCAGCCCCAGCATTTT. Its protein product is CASSLGGQGSNQPQHF. Full variable domain (outside the CDR3, taken from reference TRBV7-9 and TRBJ1-5): DTGVSQNPRHKITKRGQNVTFRCDPISEHNRLYWYRQTLGQGPEFLTYFQNEAQLEKSRLLSDRFSAERPKGSFSTLEIQRTEQGDSAMYLCASSLGGQGSNQPQHFGDGTRLSIL.

This rearrangement joins TRBV5-8 to TRBJ1-2, with 9 bases that match TRBD1. The length of the CDR3 is 14 residues. The germline V gene has CDR1 SGHTS and CDR2 YDEGEE. The trim removed 4 bases at V and 4 bases at J, leaving 5 bases unmatched. For the CDR3, the DNA is TGTGCCAGCAGCAACCGGGACAGGGTCTATGGCTACACCTTC. Protein sequence: CASSNRDRVYGYTF.

This chain connects TRBV6-5 to TRBJ2-1, with 8 positions matching TRBD2. CDR3 length equals 14 residues. V dropped 6 bases and J dropped 4; count of bases not matched to a gene: 5. The germline V gene has CDR1 MNHEY and CDR2 SVGAGI. CDR3 coding DNA: TGTGCCAGCAGGTTCGGGACTAGATACAATGAGCAGTTCTTC. Its translation is CASRFGTRYNEQFF.

The V and J genes are TRBV30 and TRBJ1-2; D call uncertain. CDR3 size: 10 residues. Trimming took off 3 bases at V and 8 bases at J, with 7 bases between the two ends. Germline-derived CDR1 and CDR2 are GTSNPN and SVGIG (reference sequence). For the CDR3, the DNA is TGTGCCTGGAGCCTCGTCGGCTACACCTTC. Amino acid sequence: CAWSLVGYTF. The full variable domain, completed using reference TRBV30 and TRBJ1-2, is SQTIHQWPATLVQPVGSPLSLECTVEGTSNPNLYWYRQAAGRGLQLLFYSVGIGQISSEVPQNLSASRPQDRQFILSSKKLLLSDSGFYLCAWSLVGYTFGSGTRLTVV.

The V gene is TRBV14, the J gene TRBJ2-5, with 7 bases fitting TRBD2. Germline V lookup: CDR1 SGHDN, CDR2 FVKESK. The CDR3 has 17 amino acids. J was trimmed by 5 bases and V by 1 base; bases with no gene match: 13. DNA for the CDR3: TGTGCCAGCAGCCAAGGCCGCGGCGGGGGTCAGAGGGAGACCCAGTACTTC. Protein: CASSQGRGGGQRETQYF. Filled out from reference TRBV14 and TRBJ2-5, the complete variable domain reads EAGVTQFPSHSVIEKGQTVTLRCDPISGHDNLYWYRRVMGKEIKFLLHFVKESKQDESGMPNNRFLAERTGGTYSTLKVQPAELEDSGVYFCASSQGRGGGQRETQYFGPGTRLLVL.

V usage is TRBV7-2 and J usage is TRBJ2-5, with TRBD2 matching over 13 bases. The DNA matches TRBJ2-7 better at its end, which makes the J call doubtful. The CDR3 has 16 residues. Germline V gene sequence: CDR1 SGHTA, CDR2 FQGNSA. The CDR3 sequence is CASSPTWTSGSYEQYF. CDR3 sequence (DNA): TGTGCCAGCAGCCCTACTTGGACTAGCGGGAGCTACGAGCAGTACTTC.

The chain employs TRBV27 and TRBJ1-1; tentatively, D is TRBD1 (6 bases). The length of the CDR3 is 15 residues. Looked up from germline, CDR1 is MNHEY and CDR2 is SMNVEV (reference sequence). The V end was cut by 2 bases, the J end by 1 base, with 11 bases between. CDR3 residues: CASSLRGGSNTEAFF. The CDR3, as DNA: TGTGCCAGCAGTTTAAGGGGGGGATCGAACACTGAAGCTTTCTTT.

The chain recombines TRBV4-1 with TRBJ2-7; TRBD2 matches 10 bases. The CDR3 length is 15 residues. The ends lost 4 bases at V and 1 base at J; junction bases unmatched: 4. CDR1 is MGHRA, CDR2 YSYEKL, per germline. CDR3 DNA sequence: TGCGCCAGCAGCCTGGGACTAGCGTTATCCTACGAGCAGTACTTC. It specifies CASSLGLALSYEQYF.

The rearrangement joins TRBV5-1 to TRBJ2-1; 8 bases match TRBD2. CDR3 length: 15 amino acids. CDR1 is SGHRS and CDR2 is YFSETQ in the germline V gene. Germline trimming cut 4 bases from V and 5 bases from J; bases unmatched to any gene: 8. CDR3: CASSPGLAPNNEQFF. CDR3 nucleotides: TGCGCCAGCAGCCCCGGACTAGCCCCAAACAATGAGCAGTTCTTC.

The V gene is TRBV10-3, the J gene TRBJ1-4; 9 bases map to TRBD1. CDR3 size: 16 residues. Losses at the gene ends were 2 bases for V and 8 bases for J; bases not matched to a gene: 9. The germline gives CDR1 ENHRY, CDR2 SYGVKD. The CDR3 here is CAISEPGTGFGEKLFF. The CDR3 DNA reads TGTGCCATCAGTGAGCCCGGGACAGGGTTTGGGGAAAAACTGTTTTTT.

The chain has TRBV7-9 and TRBJ2-3, with 9 bases lining up with TRBD1. Germline lookup yields CDR1 SEHNR and CDR2 FQNEAQ (reference sequence). Unmatched junction bases numbered 4, after V lost 8 bases and J lost 1 base. The CDR3 sequence is 14 residues long. DNA of the CDR3: TGTGCCAGCTCCCGGGACAGGGGCACAGATACGCAGTATTTT. This encodes CASSRDRGTDTQYF.

This chain connects TRBV4-2 to TRBJ1-1; unclear D gene. The germline CDR1 and CDR2 sequences are LGHNA and YNFKEQ. The ends were cut back, 4 bases at V and 9 bases at J, with 30 bases in the middle. There are 18 residues in the CDR3. The CDR3 protein is CASSPRGSASLGVSKAFF. CDR3 coding DNA: TGTGCCAGCAGCCCCAGAGGTAGTGCTTCGTTAGGTGTGTCAAAAGCTTTCTTT.

The chain employs TRBV30 and TRBJ2-4, with D hard to call. CDR1 and CDR2 from the germline V gene are GTSNPN and SVGIG (reference sequence). The CDR3 has 14 amino acids. V lost 2 bases and J 4 bases, leaving 12 bases between the germline ends. The CDR3 reads CAWSPPLPKNIQYF. The CDR3 nucleotides read TGTGCCTGGAGTCCACCACTTCCTAAAAACATTCAGTACTTC. The full variable domain, its missing parts supplied by reference TRBV30 and TRBJ2-4, is SQTIHQWPATLVQPVGSPLSLECTVEGTSNPNLYWYRQAAGRGLQLLFYSVGIGQISSEVPQNLSASRPQDRQFILSSKKLLLSDSGFYLCAWSPPLPKNIQYFGAGTRLSVL.

V usage is TRBV5-1 and J usage is TRBJ2-7, with 8 positions matching TRBD2. The trim removed 1 base at V and 7 bases at J, leaving 4 bases unmatched. The CDR3 extends over 13 amino acids. CDR1 SGHRS and CDR2 YFSETQ come from the germline V gene. CDR3 in amino acids: CASSLRLAGEQYF. The DNA of the CDR3 is TGCGCCAGCAGCTTGAGGCTAGCGGGTGAGCAGTACTTC.

The V and J genes are TRBV19 and TRBJ1-6, with 9 positions matching TRBD1. Trimming cost V 6 bases and J 2 bases; bases outside gene matches: 5. The CDR3 is made up of 16 amino acids. Looked up from germline, CDR1 is LNHDA and CDR2 is SQIVND (reference sequence). The CDR3 DNA sequence: TGTGCCAGTAGGGAACAGGGGGCCGCCTATAATTCACCCCTCCACTTT. Translating it yields CASREQGAAYNSPLHF.

J is TRBJ2-7 and V is TRBV27; TRBD2 might be the D (5 bases). The CDR3 contains 13 residues. V gave up 5 bases and J gave up 1 base, with 9 bases separating them. Germline V gene lookup returns CDR1 MNHEY and CDR2 SMNVEV (reference sequence). The CDR3 nucleotides are TGTGCCAGCAGTGCCCGGGGTTCCTACGAGCAGTACTTC. Its translation: CASSARGSYEQYF.

The chain carries TRBV4-2 and TRBJ2-7, with 11 bases aligning to TRBD2. V was pared by 1 base and J by 0 bases, with 8 bases of the junction left unmatched. Germline V gene lookup returns CDR1 LGHNA and CDR2 YNFKEQ. This CDR3 comprises 18 residues. CDR3 in DNA: TGTGCCAGCAGCCAAGGCACTAGCGGGAGTCCAGGCTCCTACGAGCAGTACTTC. It is translated as CASSQGTSGSPGSYEQYF.

The chain combines TRBV6-5 with TRBJ1-4, with TRBD1 identical over 8 bases. Germline V gives CDR1 MNHEY, CDR2 SVGAGI. The CDR3 covers 15 residues. The ends lost 6 bases at V and 7 bases at J; junction bases unmatched: 10. This CDR3 is CASRRAGTGGEKLFF. The CDR3 DNA reads as TGTGCCAGCAGGCGAGCCGGGACAGGAGGTGAAAAACTGTTTTTT.